The 6 T cell receptor beta chains listed next were all sequenced from one sample in a study of control samples from healthy donors and cancer patients. This table comes from immunoSEQ multiplex PCR, and its TCRdb copy is limited to in-frame clones, with some not included. The sample contains 100,000 to 150,000 clones, around 93% of which appear only once. The sequenced sample was blood. The source is a woman aged 45-65 years in good health.

V usage is TRBV19 and J usage is TRBJ2-1; D is perhaps TRBD1 (6 bases). The CDR3 is 12 amino acids. Trimming stripped 7 bases from V and 7 bases from J, with 11 bases between. Germline CDR1 reads LNHDA; CDR2 reads SQIVND (reference sequence). CDR3 nucleotides: TGTGCCAGTAACGACAGGTTGAATGAGCAGTTCTTC. It yields the protein CASNDRLNEQFF.

This chain links TRBV4-1 with TRBJ1-1, with D unresolved. CDR3 length equals 15 residues. Trimming shortened V by 0 bases and J by 6 bases, and 14 bases separated the two germline ends. Germline-derived CDR1 and CDR2 are MGHRA and YSYEKL. CDR3 sequence (DNA): TGCGCCAGCAGCCAAGATTGGGCTGGTCGTTCTGAAGCTTTCTTT. Translated: CASSQDWAGRSEAFF.

This sequence joins TRBV7-9 and TRBJ1-1; D is uncertain. Trimming pared 5 bases from V and 4 bases from J, leaving 14 bases between. The CDR3 covers 14 residues. CDR1 SEHNR and CDR2 FQNEAQ come from the germline V gene (reference sequence). For the CDR3, the DNA is TGTGCCAGCAGCCACCGACGAGCGGGCACTGAAGCTTTCTTT. Translating it yields CASSHRRAGTEAFF.

The count of this clone is one. The rearrangement joins TRBV28 to TRBJ1-4, with TRBD1 matching over 7 bases. The V gene's germline CDR1 is MDHEN and CDR2 SYDVKM. V lost 9 bases, J lost 2 bases, and 3 bases stayed unmatched. The CDR3 spans 13 residues. CDR3 residues: CASEQGTNEKLFF. CDR3 DNA: TGTGCCAGTGAACAGGGGACTAATGAAAAACTGTTTTTT.

The rearrangement uses TRBV11-2 and TRBJ2-1; D is perhaps TRBD1 (5 bases). The CDR3 runs to 18 residues. Trimming took off 5 bases at V and 0 bases at J, with 20 bases between the two ends. The germline V gene has CDR1 SGHAT and CDR2 FQNNGV. Written as DNA, the CDR3 is TGTGCCAGCAGCCATGGTGGGGCGGCCCAGAGCTCCTACAATGAGCAGTTCTTC. It yields the protein CASSHGGAAQSSYNEQFF.

The chain combines TRBV4-2 with TRBJ2-3, with 15 bases that match TRBD2. This CDR3 has 17 residues. J gave up 3 bases and V 0 bases, and 1 base lay outside the gene matches. Germline V lookup: CDR1 LGHNA, CDR2 YNFKEQ. CDR3 amino acids: CASSQDGLAGGTDTQYF. CDR3 nucleotides: TGTGCCAGCAGCCAAGATGGACTAGCGGGGGGGACAGATACGCAGTATTTT.